This T cell receptor beta chain derives from a study of T-cell reconstitution after alpha-beta-depleted transplantation in children. Whole-study findings and limits: Several hundred expanded graft clones reportedly gave rise to the alpha-beta T cells present about two months after transplant. At the one-year point after transplant, T-cell counts and TCRbeta diversity were found to come mostly from T cells that had been newly produced. Surviving recipient T cells and thymic progenitors produced the high day-60 TCRbeta diversity seen in some patients.

This CDR3 is 13 amino acids long. The ends were cut back, 3 bases at V and 1 base at J, with 8 bases in the middle. In germline, CDR1 is SQVTM, CDR2 ANQGSEA. The library targeted TCRbeta and was prepared with unique molecular identifiers. Via MiXCR, TCRdb re-called the PCR reads, giving one row per CDR3 protein. The sample lists 73,000 or so distinct CDR3 sequences, 4.9% occurring once. In its sample, this clonotype was seen many times. Its target is not known. The J gene is TRBJ2-3, the V gene TRBV29-1, with TRBD1 as a possible D gene (5 bases). Specimen: PBMCs, mostly from graft donor cells, collected 180 days after TCRalphabeta/CD19-depleted stem cell transplant. The sequence was collected from a boy under two years old who had a stem cell transplant for acute myeloid leukemia, so the T cells may come from the graft donor. The CDR3 DNA follows: TGCAGCGTTGACAGGGATGGCACAGATACGCAGTATTTT. This codes for CSVDRDGTDTQYF.